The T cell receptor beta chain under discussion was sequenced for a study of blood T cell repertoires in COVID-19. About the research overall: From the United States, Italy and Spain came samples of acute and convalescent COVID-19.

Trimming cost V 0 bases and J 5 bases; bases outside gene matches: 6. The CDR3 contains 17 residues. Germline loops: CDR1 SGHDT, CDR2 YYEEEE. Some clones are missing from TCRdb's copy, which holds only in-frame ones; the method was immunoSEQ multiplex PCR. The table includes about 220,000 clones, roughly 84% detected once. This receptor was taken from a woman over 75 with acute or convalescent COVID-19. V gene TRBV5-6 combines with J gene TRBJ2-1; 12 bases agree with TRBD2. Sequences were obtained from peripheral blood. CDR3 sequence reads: CASSLDLAGGLHNEQFF. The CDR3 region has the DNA TGTGCCAGCAGCTTGGATCTAGCGGGGGGGCTCCACAATGAGCAGTTCTTC.